This T cell receptor (beta chain) was obtained from a study of blood T cell repertoires in COVID-19. Study-wide context: T cells, B-cell-depleted T cells, or PBMCs provided the cDNA or gDNA that served as material.

The CDR3 consists of 15 residues. Deletions cut 2 bases from V and 8 bases from J, with 15 bases between. The germline V gene has CDR1 MNHEY and CDR2 SMNVEV (reference sequence). As originally analysed: Amplifying reference gene primers gave estimates of nucleated cell counts. The table came from immunoSEQ multiplex PCR; TCRdb's copy has only in-frame clones and leaves some out. V and J calls and clone size are those listed in that table; D and trimming were worked out from the DNA. This repertoire shows some 100,000 clones, over 80% found once; its top ten account for about an eighth. This chain links TRBV27 with TRBJ2-2; D not certain. The source material was peripheral blood. The source of this sequence is a man aged 45-60 years with active or convalescent COVID-19. CDR3 DNA sequence: TGTGCCAGCAGTTTAAATTTTGGAGCGTATGGGGAGCTGTTTTTT. It encodes CASSLNFGAYGELFF.